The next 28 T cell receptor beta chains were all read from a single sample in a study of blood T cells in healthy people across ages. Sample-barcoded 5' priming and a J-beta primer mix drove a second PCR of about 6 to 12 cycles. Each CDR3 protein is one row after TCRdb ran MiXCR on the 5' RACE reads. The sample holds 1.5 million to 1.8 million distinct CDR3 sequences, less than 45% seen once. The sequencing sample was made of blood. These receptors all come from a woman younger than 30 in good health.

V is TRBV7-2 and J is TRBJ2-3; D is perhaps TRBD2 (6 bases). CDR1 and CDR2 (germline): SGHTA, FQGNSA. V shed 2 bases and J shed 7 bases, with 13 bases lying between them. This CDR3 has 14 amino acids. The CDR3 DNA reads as TGTGCCAGCAGCTTATCACCTGGGGGGAATACGCAGTATTTT. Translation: CASSLSPGGNTQYF.

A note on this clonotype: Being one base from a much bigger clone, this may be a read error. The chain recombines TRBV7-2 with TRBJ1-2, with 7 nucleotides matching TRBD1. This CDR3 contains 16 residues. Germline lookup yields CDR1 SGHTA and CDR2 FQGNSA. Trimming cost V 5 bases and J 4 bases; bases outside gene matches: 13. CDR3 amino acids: CASSTAGTVTSYGYTF. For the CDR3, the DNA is TGTGCCAGCAGCACCGCCGGGACAGTCACGTCCTATGGCTACACCTTC.

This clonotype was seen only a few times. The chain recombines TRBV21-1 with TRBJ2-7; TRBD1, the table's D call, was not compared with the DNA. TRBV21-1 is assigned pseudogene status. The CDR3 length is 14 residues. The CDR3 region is CASSHPAETYEQYF. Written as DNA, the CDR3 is TGTGCCAGCAGCCACCCGGCAGAAACCTACGAGCAGTACTTC.

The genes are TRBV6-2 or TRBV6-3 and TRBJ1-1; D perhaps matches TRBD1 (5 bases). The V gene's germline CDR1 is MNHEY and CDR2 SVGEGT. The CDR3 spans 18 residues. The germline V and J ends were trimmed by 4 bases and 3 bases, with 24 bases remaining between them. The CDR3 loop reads CASSLGQTAKAVYTEAFF. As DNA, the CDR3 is TGTGCCAGCAGTTTGGGGCAGACTGCAAAGGCTGTATACACTGAAGCTTTCTTT.

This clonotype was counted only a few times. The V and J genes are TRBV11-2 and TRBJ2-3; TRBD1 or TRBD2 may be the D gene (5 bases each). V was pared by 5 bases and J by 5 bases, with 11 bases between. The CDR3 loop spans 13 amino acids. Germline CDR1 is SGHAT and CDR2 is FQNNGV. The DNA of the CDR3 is TGTGCCAGCAGCCGTGTTGGGGGAGATACGCAGTATTTT. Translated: CASSRVGGDTQYF. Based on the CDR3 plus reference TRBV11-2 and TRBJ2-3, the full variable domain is EAGVAQSPRYKIIEKRQSVAFWCNPISGHATLYWYQQILGQGPKLLIQFQNNGVVDDSQLPKDRFSAERLKGVDSTLKIQPAKLEDSAVYLCASSRVGGDTQYFGPGTRLTVL.

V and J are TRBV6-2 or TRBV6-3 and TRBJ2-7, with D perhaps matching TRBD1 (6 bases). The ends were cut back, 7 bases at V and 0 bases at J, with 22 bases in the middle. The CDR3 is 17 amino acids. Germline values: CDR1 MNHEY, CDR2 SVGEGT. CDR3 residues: CASNRPREDSGSYEQYF. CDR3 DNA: TGTGCCAGCAACCGCCCCCGTGAGGACAGCGGCTCCTACGAGCAGTACTTC.

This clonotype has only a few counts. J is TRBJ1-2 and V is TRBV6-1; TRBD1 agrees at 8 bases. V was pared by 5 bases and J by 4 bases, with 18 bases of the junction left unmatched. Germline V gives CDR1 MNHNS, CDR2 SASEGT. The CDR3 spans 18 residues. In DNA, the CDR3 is TGTGCCAGCAGTCAGAGCAGGGGGCTGGTTGGAGTTTCCTATGGCTACACCTTC. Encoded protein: CASSQSRGLVGVSYGYTF.

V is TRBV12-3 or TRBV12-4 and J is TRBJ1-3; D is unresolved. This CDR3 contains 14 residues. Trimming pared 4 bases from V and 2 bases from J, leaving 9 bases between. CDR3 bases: TGTGCCAGCAGTTCCATGAAGGCTGGAAACACCATATATTTT. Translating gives CASSSMKAGNTIYF.

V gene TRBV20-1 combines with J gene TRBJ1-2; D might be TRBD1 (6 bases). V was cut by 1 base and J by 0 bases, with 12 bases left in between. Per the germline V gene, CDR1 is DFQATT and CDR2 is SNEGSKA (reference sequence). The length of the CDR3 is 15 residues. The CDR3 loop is CSARVEDSSNYGYTF. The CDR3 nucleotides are TGCAGTGCTAGAGTGGAGGACAGCTCTAACTATGGCTACACCTTC.

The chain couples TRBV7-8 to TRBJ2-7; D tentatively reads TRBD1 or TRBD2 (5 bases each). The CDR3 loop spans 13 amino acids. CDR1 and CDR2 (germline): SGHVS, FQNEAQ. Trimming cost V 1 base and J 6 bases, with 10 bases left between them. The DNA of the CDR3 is TGTGCCAGCAGCTTAGGGGGGTGGGGCGAGCAGTACTTC. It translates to CASSLGGWGEQYF. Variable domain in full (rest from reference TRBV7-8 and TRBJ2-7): GAGVSQSPRYKVAKRGQDVALRCDPISGHVSLFWYQQALGQGPEFLTYFQNEAQLDKSGLPSDRFFAERPEGSVSTLKIQRTQQEDSAVYLCASSLGGWGEQYFGPGTRLTVT.

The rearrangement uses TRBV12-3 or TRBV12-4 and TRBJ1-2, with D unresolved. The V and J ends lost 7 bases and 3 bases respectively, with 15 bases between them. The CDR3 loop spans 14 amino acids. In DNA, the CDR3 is TGTGCCAGCACCGAGGACGGGAACTACTATGGCTACACCTTC. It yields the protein CASTEDGNYYGYTF.

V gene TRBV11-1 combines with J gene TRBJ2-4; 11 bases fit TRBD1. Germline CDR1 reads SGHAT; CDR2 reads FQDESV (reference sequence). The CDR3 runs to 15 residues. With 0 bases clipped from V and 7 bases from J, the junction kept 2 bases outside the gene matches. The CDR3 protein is CASSLAGTGGNIQYF. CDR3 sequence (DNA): TGTGCCAGCAGCTTAGCCGGGACAGGGGGGAACATTCAGTACTTC.

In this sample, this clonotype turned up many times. The chain's CDR3 is CASSLDRNTDTQYF. The CDR3 DNA reads TGTGCCAGCAGCTTAGATCGGAACACAGATACGCAGTATTTT. The V call is TRBV11-2, the J call TRBJ2-3, with D uncertain. Per the germline V gene, CDR1 is SGHAT and CDR2 is FQNNGV. With 0 bases removed from V and 2 bases from J, the gap between germline ends came to 6 bases. The CDR3 covers 14 residues.

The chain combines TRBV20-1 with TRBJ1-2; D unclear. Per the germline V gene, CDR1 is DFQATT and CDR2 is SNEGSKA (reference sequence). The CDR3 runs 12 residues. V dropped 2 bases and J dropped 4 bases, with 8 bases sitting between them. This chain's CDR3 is CSARTPTYGYTF. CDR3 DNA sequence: TGCAGTGCTAGAACACCTACCTATGGCTACACCTTC.

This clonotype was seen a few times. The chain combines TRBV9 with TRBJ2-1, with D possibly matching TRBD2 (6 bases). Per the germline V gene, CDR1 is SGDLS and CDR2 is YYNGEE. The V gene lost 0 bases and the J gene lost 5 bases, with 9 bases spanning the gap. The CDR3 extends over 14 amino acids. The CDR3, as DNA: TGTGCCAGCAGCGTAGCTAGCGCTAACAATGAGCAGTTCTTC. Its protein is CASSVASANNEQFF.

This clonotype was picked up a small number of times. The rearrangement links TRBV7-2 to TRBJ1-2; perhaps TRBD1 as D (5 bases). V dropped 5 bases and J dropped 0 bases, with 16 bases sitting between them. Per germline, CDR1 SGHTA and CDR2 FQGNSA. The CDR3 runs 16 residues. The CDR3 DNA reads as TGTGCCAGCAGCAGCTACAGGATTCCAGCTAACTATGGCTACACCTTC. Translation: CASSSYRIPANYGYTF. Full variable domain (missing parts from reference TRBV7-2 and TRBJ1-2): GAGVSQSPSNKVTEKGKDVELRCDPISGHTALYWYRQSLGQGLEFLIYFQGNSAPDKSGLPSDRFSAERTGGSVSTLTIQRTQQEDSAVYLCASSSYRIPANYGYTFGSGTRLTVV.

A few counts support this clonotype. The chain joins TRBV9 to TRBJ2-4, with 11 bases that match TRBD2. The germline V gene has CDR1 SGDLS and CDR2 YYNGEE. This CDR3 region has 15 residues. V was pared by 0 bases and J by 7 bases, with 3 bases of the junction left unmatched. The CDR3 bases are TGTGCCAGCAGCGTAGCTACTAGCGGGGGCAACATTCAGTACTTC. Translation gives CASSVATSGGNIQYF.

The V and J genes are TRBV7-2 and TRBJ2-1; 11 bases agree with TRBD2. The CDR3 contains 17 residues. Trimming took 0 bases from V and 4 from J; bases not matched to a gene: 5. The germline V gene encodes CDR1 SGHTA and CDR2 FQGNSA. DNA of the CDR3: TGTGCCAGCAGCTTAGCAACCGGGACTAGCGGATACAATGAGCAGTTCTTC. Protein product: CASSLATGTSGYNEQFF.

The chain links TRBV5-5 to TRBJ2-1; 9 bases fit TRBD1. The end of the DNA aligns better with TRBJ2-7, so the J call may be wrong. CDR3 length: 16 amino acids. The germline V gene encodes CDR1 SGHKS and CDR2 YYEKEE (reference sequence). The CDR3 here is CASSRRPGQGDHEQYF. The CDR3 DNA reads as TGTGCCAGCAGCAGGAGGCCGGGACAGGGTGACCACGAGCAGTACTTC.

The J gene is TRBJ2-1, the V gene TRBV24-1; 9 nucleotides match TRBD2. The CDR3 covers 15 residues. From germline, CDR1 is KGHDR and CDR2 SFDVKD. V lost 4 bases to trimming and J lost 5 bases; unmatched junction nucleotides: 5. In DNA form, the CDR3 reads TGTGCCACCAGTGACCTAGCGGGGACCAACAATGAGCAGTTCTTC. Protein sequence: CATSDLAGTNNEQFF.

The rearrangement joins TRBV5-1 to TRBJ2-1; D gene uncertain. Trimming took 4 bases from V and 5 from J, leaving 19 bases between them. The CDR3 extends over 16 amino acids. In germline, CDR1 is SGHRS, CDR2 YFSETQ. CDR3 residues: CASSPPVVGLHNEQFF. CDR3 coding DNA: TGCGCCAGCAGCCCCCCCGTGGTAGGGCTTCACAATGAGCAGTTCTTC. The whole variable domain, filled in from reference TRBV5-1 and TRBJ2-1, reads KAGVTQTPRYLIKTRGQQVTLSCSPISGHRSVSWYQQTPGQGLQFLFEYFSETQRNKGNFPGRFSGRQFSNSRSEMNVSTLELGDSALYLCASSPPVVGLHNEQFFGPGTRLTVL.

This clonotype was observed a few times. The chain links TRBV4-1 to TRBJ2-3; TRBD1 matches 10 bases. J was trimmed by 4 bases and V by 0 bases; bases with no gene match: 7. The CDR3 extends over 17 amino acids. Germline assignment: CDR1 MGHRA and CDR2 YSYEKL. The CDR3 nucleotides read TGCGCCAGCAGCCAAGACCGACCCGGGACAGGGGCAGATACGCAGTATTTT. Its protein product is CASSQDRPGTGADTQYF.

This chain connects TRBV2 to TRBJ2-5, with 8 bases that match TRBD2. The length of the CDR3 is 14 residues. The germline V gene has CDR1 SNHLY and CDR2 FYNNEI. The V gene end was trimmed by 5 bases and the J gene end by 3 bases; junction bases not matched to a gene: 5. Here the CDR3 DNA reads TGTGCCAGCAGTTCAGCGGGGGCCGAAGAGACCCAGTACTTC. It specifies CASSSAGAEETQYF.

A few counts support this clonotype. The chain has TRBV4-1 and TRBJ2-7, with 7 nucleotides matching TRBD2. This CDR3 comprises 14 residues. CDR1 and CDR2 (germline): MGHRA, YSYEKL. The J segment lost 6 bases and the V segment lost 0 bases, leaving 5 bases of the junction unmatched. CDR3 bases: TGCGCCAGCAGCCAAGATGGTATAGCGGGCGAGCAGTACTTC. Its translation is CASSQDGIAGEQYF.

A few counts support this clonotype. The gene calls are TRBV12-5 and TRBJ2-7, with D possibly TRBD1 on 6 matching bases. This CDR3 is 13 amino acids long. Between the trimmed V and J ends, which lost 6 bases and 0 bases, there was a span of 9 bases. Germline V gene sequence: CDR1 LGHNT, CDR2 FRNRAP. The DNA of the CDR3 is TGTGCTAGTGGACAACAGGGCTCCTACGAGCAGTACTTC. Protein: CASGQQGSYEQYF.

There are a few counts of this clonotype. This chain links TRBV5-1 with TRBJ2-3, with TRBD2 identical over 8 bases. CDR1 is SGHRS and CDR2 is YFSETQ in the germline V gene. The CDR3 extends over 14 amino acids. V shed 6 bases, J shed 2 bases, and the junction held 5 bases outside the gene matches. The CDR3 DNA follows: TGCGCCAGCAAGGCGGGGGGCCACACAGATACGCAGTATTTT. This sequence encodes CASKAGGHTDTQYF.

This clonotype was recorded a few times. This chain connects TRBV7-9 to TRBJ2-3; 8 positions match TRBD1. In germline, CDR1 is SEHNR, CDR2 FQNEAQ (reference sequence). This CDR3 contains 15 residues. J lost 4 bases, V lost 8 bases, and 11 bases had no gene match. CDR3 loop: CASLLGRGLADTQYF. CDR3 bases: TGTGCCAGCCTACTTGGCAGGGGGCTCGCAGATACGCAGTATTTT. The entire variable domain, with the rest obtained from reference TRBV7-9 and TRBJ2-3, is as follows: DTGVSQNPRHKITKRGQNVTFRCDPISEHNRLYWYRQTLGQGPEFLTYFQNEAQLEKSRLLSDRFSAERPKGSFSTLEIQRTEQGDSAMYLCASLLGRGLADTQYFGPGTRLTVL.

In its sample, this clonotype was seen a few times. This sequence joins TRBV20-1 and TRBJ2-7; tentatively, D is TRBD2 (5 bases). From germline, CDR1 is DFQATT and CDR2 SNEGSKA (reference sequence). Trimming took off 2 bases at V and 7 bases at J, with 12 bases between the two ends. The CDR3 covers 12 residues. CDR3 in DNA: TGCAGTGCTAGACCGGGAACCCTGGAGCAGTACTTC. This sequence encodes CSARPGTLEQYF.